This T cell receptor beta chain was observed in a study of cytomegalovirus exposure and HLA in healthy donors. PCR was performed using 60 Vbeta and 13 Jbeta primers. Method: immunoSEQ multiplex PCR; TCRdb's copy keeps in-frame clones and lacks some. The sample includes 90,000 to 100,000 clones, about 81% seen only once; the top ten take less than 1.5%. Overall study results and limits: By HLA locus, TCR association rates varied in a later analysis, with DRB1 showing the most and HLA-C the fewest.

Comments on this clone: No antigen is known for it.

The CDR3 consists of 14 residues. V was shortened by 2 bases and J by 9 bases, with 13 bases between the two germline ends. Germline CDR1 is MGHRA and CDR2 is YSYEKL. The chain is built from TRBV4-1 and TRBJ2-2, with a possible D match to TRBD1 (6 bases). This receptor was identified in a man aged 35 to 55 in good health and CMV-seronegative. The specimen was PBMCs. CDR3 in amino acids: CASSQRMQGWELFF. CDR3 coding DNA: TGCGCCAGCAGCCAACGCATGCAGGGGTGGGAGCTGTTTTTT.